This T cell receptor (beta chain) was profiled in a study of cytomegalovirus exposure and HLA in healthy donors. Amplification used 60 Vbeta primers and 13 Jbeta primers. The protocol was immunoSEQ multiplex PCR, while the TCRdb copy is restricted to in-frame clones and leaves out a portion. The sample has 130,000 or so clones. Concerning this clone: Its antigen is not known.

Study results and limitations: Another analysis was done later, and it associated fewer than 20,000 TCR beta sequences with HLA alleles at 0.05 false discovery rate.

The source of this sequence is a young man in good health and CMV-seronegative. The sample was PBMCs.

The CDR3: CAWSVRSTGSQPQHF. CDR3 coding DNA: TGTGCCTGGAGTGTACGGAGTACAGGGAGTCAGCCCCAGCATTTT. V is TRBV30 and J is TRBJ1-5; D perhaps matches TRBD1 (6 bases). The CDR3 length is 15 residues. CDR1 and CDR2 from the germline V gene are GTSNPN and SVGIG (reference sequence). With 0 bases removed from V and 6 bases from J, the gap between germline ends came to 15 bases.